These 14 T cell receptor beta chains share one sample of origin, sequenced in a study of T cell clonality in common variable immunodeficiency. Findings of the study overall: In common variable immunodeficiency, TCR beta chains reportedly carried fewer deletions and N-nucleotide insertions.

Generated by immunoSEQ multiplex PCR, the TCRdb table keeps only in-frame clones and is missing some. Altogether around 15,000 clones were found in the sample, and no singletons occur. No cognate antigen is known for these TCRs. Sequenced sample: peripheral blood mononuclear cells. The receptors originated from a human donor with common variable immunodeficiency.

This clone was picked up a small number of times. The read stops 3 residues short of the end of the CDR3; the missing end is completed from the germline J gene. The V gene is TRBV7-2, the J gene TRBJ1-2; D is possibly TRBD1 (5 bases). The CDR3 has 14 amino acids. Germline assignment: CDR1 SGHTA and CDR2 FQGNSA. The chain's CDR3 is CASTPWGGRGGYTF. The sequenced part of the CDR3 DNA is TGTGCCAGCACCCCTTGGGGGGGGAGGGGAGGC.

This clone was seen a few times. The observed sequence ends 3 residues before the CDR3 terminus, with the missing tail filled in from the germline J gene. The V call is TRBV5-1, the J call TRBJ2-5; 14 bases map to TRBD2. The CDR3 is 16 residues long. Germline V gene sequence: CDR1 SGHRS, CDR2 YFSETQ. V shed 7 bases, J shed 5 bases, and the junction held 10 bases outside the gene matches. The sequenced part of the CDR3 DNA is TGCGCCAGCGGCGGGACTAGCGGGAGAGCAGGGGAGACC. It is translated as CASGGTSGRAGET. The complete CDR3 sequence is CASGGTSGRAGETQYF.

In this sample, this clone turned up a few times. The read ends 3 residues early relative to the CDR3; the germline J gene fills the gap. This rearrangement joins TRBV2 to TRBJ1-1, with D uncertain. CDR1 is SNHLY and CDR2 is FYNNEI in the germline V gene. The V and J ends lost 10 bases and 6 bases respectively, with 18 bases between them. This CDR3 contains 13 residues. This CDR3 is CATHGSVSPEAFF. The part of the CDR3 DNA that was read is TGTGCCACCCATGGTTCGGTAAGCCCTGAA.

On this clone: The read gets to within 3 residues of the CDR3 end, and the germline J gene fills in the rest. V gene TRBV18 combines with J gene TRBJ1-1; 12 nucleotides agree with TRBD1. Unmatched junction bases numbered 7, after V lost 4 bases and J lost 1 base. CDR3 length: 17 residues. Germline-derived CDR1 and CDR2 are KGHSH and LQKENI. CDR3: CASSLGTGGAGNTEAFF. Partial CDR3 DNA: TGTGCCAGCTCACTCGGGACAGGGGGCGCCGGGAACACTGAA. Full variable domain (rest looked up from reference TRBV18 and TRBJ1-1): NAGVMQNPRHLVRRRGQEARLRCSPMKGHSHVYWYRQLPEEGLKFMVYLQKENIIDESGMPKERFSAEFPKEGPSILRIQQVVRGDSAAYFCASSLGTGGAGNTEAFFGQGTRLTVV.

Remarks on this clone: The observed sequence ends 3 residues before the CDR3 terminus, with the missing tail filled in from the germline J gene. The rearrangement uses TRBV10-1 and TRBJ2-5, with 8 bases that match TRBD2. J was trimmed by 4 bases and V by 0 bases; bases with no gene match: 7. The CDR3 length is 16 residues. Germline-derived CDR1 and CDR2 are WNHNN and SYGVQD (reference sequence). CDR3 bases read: TGCGCCAGCAGTGAGTCTTTTACTAGCGGATTAGAGACC. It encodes CASSESFTSGLET. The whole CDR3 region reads CASSESFTSGLETQYF.

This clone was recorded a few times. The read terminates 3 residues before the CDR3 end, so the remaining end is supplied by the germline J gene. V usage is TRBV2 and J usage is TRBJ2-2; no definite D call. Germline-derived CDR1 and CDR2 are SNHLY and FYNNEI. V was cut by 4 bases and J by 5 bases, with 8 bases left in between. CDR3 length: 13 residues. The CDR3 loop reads CASSVYRTGELFF. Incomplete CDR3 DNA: TGTGCCAGCAGTGTTTATAGAACCGGGGAG.

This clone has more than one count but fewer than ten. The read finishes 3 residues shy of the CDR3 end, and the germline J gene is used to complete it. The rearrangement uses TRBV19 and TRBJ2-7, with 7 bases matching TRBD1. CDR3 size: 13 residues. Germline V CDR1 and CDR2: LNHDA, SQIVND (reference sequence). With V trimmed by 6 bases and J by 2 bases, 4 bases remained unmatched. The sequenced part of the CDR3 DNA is TGTGCCAGTAGCGGGACAGCGACCTACGAG. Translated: CASSGTATYE. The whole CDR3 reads CASSGTATYEQYF.

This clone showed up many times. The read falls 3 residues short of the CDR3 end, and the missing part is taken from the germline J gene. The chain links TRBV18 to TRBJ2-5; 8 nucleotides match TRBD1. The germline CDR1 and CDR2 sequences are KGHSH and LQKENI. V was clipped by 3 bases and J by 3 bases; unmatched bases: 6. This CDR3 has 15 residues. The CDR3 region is CASSPRTGWEETQYF. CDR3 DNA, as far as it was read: TGTGCCAGCTCACCCCGGACAGGGTGGGAAGAGACC.

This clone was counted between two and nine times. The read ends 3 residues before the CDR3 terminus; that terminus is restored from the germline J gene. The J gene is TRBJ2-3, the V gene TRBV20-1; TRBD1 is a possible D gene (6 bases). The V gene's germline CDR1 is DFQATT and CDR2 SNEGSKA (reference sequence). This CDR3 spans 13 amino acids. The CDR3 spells CSARPDSRSSQYF. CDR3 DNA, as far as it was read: TGCAGTGCTAGGCCGGACAGTCGAAGTTCG.

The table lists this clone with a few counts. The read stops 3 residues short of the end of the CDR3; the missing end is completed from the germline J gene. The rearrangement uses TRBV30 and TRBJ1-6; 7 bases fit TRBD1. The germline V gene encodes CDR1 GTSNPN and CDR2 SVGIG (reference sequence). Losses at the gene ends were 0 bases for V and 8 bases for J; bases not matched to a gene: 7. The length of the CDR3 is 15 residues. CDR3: CAWSVFTGADSPLHF. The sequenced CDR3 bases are TGTGCCTGGAGTGTTTTTACAGGGGCGGATTCACCC.

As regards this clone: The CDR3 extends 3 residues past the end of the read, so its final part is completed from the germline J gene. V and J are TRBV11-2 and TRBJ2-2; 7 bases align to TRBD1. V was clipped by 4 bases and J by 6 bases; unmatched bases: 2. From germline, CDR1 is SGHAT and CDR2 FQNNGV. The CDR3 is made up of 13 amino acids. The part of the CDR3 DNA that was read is TGTGCCAGCAGCTACCAGGGGGCCGGGGAG. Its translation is CASSYQGAGE. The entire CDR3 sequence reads CASSYQGAGELFF.

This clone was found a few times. This CDR3 is CASSGTNYNEQFF. The sequenced part of the CDR3 DNA is TGTGCCAGCTCCGGGACTAACTACAATGAG. This chain uses TRBV18 with TRBJ2-1, with TRBD2 identical over 7 bases. The CDR3 end lies 3 residues beyond the end of the read and is filled in from the germline J gene. V dropped 6 bases and J dropped 3; count of bases not matched to a gene: 2. This CDR3 is 13 amino acids long. CDR1 and CDR2 (germline): KGHSH, LQKENI.

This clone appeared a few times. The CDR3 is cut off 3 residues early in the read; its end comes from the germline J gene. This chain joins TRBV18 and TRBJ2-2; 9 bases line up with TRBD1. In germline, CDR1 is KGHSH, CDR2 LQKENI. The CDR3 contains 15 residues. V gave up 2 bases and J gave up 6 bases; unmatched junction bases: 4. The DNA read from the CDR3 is TGTGCCAGCTCACCAGTGGGACAGGGCCCCGGGGAG. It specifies CASSPVGQGPGE. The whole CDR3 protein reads CASSPVGQGPGELFF.

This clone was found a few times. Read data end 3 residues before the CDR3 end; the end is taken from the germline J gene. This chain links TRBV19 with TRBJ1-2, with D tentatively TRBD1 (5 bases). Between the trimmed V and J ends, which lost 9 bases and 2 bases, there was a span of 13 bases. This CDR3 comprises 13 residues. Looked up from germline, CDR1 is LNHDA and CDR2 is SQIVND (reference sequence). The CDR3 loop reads CASSLDRNYGYTF. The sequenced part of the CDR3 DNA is TGTGCCAGCTCATTAGACAGAAACTATGGC.